This entry describes one TCR beta chain. This receptor's antigen is unknown. No base quality information exists; no much larger clone differs at one position. In the same sample, other DNA sequences code for this CDR3. The record originates from a study of naive CD8 T cells in extremely preterm neonates (dated by TCRdb to 2016 to 2017). Regarding the research as a whole: The age range of the adult participants is stated as 25-50 years in the abstract but as 20-50 years in the methods. TCRbeta CDR3 repertoires of sorted naive CD8+ T cells were compared across four age groups: extremely preterm neonates, term neonates, young children and adults.

Trimmed from V: 2 bases; trimmed from J: 2 bases; junction bases lacking a gene match: 4. From cysteine to phenylalanine, the CDR3 is 15 amino acids long. Of all the DNA, just the CDR3 is kept, 45 bases in frame from base 1. CDR1 is given as MNHEY and CDR2 as SVGAGI, both from the germline V gene. A two-step, bias-controlled multiplex PCR was used to amplify TCRbeta CDR3 regions from genomic DNA. The multiplex PCR used primers specific for every TRBV and TRBJ gene segment. The immunoSEQ Assay was used to generate the TCRbeta repertoire data. Turning to the authors' computational methods: A relative-frequency ratio and a modified nearest-neighbor algorithm were applied to filter and cluster reads so that closely related sequences were merged. The V, D and J gene assignments for CDR3 sequences were based on IMGT annotation. Template counts were normalized for PCR amplification bias and quantified against synthetic TCR CDR3 analog sequences. Only unique productive sequences, defined as in-frame CDR3 sequences without stop codons, were included in the analyses. The immunoSEQ Analyzer software was used to compute clonality, defined as 1 minus Pielou's evenness, and iChao1 richness. Depending on the Shapiro-Wilk normality results, either Student's t-test or a non-parametric test was run in JMP for statistical testing. The table was pulled from immuneACCESS by TCRdb, which kept in-frame rearrangements only. Such tables lose some clones; where checked, under half of the loss comes from unresolved V genes, and the rest has no known cause. V and J calls and clone size are those listed in that table; D and trimming were worked out from the DNA. The sample table lists several thousand clones, 98% of them with a count of one. The ten most abundant clones make up about 0.34% of the sample.

The peripheral blood donors were five healthy children aged roughly 15-60 months who were having elective routine surgery, plus five healthy nonsmoking adults. Healthy nonsmokers aged roughly 20-55 years, with a median age of approximately 40 years, were used as adult controls. A FACSAria III cell sorter was used to sort live, Annexin V-negative naive CD8+ T cells (CD3+CD8+CD45RA+CCR7+). Between roughly 17,000 and 110,000 naive CD8+ T cells were sorted per sample. Mononuclear cells were isolated from diluted blood by Ficoll-Paque density gradient centrifugation. Mononuclear cells were cryopreserved in about 10% DMSO with roughly 90% FBS and stored long term at -150°C before sorting. Annexin V and antibodies against CD3, CD8, CCR7 and CD45RA were used to stain the thawed cells. Genomic DNA was extracted from snap-frozen sorted cell pellets with the DNeasy Blood and Tissue Kit. Results and caveats for the whole study, not just this receptor: To track T cell development within individuals, the authors urged prospective longitudinal studies of preterm and term neonates. A higher proportion of shared CDR3 nucleotide sequences was found in preterm neonates (approximately 2.5%) than in term neonates (roughly 0.4%), young children (roughly 0.03%) and adults (about 0.01%). Preterm CDR3s were shorter, with fewer N additions and less junctional trimming, and were closer to germline than those of older groups. Preterm neonates showed significantly lower iChao1 richness than every other age group (p < 0.05) along with an even clone distribution, indicating a less rich repertoire. A small sample size and variable productive template counts among preterm samples were noted by the authors as limitations.

The source of this sequence is a human donor in good health. Sequencing was carried out using naive CD8+ T cells from blood. The receptor chain draws on TRBV6-5 and TRBJ2-5, with 8 central nucleotides matching TRBD1. This receptor has the CDR3 CASSYHQGAQETQYF. The bases are TGTGCCAGCAGTTACCATCAGGGGGCTCAAGAGACCCAGTACTTC.